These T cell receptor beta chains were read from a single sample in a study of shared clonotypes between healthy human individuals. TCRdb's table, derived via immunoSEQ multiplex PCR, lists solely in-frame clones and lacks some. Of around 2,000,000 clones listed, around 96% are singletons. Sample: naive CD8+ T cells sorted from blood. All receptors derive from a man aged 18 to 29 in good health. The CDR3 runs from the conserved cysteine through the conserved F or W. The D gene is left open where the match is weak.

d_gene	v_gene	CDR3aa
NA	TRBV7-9	CASSSETDTEAFF
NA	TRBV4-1	CASSQERDQETQYF
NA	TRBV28	CASSFPRDQRPQETQYF
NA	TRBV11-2	CASSLVGTNEQFF
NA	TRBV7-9	CASSSKSYEQYF
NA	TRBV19	CASSPWGATDTQYF
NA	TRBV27	CASRYTTGFGGYTF
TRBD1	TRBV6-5	CASSYVEGASYGYTF
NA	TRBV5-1	CASSGKTLYTGELFF
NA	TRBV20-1	CSGWFGNTIYF
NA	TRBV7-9	CASSFEGTEAFF
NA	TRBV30	CAWSETPGYTF
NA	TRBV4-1	CASSLSGSQTGELFF
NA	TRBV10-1	CASSESGGHAIHEQYF
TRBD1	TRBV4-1	CASSLSTGPNYEQYF
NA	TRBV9	CASSPNTDEQFF
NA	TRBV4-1	CASSQVGGDTQYF
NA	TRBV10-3	CAISVEGGTTLEAFF